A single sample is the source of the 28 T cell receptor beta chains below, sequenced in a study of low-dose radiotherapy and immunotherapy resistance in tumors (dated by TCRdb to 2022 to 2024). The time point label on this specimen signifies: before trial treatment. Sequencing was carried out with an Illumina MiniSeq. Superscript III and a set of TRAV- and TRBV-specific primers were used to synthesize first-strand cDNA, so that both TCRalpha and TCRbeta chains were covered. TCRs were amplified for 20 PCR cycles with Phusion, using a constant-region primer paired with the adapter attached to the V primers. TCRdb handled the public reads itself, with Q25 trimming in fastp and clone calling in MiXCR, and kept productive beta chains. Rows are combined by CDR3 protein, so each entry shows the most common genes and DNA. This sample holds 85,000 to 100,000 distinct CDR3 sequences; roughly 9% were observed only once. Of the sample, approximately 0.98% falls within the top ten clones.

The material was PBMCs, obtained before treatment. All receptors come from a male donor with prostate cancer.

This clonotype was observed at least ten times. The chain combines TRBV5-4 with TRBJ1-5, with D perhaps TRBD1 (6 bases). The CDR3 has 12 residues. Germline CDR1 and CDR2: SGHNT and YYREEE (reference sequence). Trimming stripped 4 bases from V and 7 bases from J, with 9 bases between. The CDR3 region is CASSEGDQPQHF. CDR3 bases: TGTGCCAGCAGCGAGGGGGACCAGCCCCAGCATTTT.

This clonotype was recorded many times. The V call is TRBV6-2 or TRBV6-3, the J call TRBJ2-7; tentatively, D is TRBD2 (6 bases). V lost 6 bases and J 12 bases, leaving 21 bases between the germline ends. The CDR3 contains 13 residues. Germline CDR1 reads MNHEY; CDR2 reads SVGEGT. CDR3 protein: CASSVPNRESPYF. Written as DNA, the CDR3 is TGTGCCAGCAGCGTGCCCAACCGGGAGAGCCCGTACTTC.

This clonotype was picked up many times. The CDR3 is CASSPASGQYNEQFF. CDR3 nucleotides: TGTGCCAGCTCCCCCGCTAGCGGTCAATACAATGAGCAGTTCTTC. The rearrangement joins TRBV18 to TRBJ2-1; 7 nucleotides align to TRBD2. There are 15 residues in the CDR3. Losses at the gene ends were 6 bases for V and 4 bases for J; bases not matched to a gene: 9. The V gene's germline CDR1 is KGHSH and CDR2 LQKENI.

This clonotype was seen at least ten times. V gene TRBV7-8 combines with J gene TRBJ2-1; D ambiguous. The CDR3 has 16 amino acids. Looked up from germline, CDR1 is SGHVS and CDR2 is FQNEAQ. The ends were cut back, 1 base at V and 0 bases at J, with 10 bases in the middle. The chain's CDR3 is CASSLEADRSYNEQFF. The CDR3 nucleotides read TGTGCCAGCAGCTTAGAGGCCGATCGCTCCTACAATGAGCAGTTCTTC. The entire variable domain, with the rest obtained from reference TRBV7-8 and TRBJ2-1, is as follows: GAGVSQSPRYKVAKRGQDVALRCDPISGHVSLFWYQQALGQGPEFLTYFQNEAQLDKSGLPSDRFFAERPEGSVSTLKIQRTQQEDSAVYLCASSLEADRSYNEQFFGPGTRLTVL.

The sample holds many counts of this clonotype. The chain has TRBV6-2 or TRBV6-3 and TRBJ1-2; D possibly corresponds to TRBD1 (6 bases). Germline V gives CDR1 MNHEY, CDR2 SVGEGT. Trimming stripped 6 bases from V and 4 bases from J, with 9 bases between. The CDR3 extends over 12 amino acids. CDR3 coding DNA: TGTGCCAGCAGCTCAGGGGCCTATGGCTACACCTTC. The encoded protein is CASSSGAYGYTF.

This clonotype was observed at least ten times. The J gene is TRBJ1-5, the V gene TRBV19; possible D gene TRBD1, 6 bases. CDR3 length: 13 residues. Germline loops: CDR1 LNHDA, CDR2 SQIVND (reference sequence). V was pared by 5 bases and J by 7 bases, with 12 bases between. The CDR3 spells CASSAGQQQPQHF. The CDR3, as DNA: TGTGCCAGTAGTGCAGGACAGCAACAGCCCCAGCATTTT. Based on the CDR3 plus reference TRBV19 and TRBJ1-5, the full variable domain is DGGITQSPKYLFRKEGQNVTLSCEQNLNHDAMYWYRQDPGQGLRLIYYSQIVNDFQKGDIAEGYSVSREKKESFPLTVTSAQKNPTAFYLCASSAGQQQPQHFGDGTRLSIL.

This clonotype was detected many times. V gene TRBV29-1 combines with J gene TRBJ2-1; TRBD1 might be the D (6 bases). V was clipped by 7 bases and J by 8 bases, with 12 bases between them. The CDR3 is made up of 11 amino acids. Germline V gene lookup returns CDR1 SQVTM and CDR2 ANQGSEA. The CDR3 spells CSGTGYDEQFF. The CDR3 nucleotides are TGCAGCGGAACAGGGTATGATGAGCAGTTCTTC.

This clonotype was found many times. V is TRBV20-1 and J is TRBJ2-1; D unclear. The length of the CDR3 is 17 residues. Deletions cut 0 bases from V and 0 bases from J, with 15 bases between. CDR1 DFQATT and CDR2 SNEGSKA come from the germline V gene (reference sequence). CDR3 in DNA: TGCAGTGCTAGAGATCTCCCCAGCTTCGGCTCCTACAATGAGCAGTTCTTC. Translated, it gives CSARDLPSFGSYNEQFF.

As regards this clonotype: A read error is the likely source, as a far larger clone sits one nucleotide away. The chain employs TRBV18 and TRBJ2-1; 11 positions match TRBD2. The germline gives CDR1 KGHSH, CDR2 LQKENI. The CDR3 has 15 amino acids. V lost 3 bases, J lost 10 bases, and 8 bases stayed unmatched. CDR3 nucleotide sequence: TGTGCCAGCTCACCCCCGGGACTAGCGGCCTACGAGCAGTTCTTC. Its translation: CASSPPGLAAYEQFF.

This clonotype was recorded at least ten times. CDR3 loop: CASSQDAVGGYEQYF. Here the CDR3 DNA reads TGTGCCAGCAGCCAAGATGCGGTGGGGGGCTACGAGCAGTACTTC. This chain uses TRBV4-2 with TRBJ2-7; tentative D call: TRBD2 (6 bases). Per the germline V gene, CDR1 is LGHNA and CDR2 is YNFKEQ. V lost 0 bases, J lost 3 bases, and 12 bases lay in between. The CDR3 length is 15 residues.

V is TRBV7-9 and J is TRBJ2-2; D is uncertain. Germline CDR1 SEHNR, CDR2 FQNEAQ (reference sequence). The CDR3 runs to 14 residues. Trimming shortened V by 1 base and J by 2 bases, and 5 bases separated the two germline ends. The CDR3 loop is CASSLEVNTGELFF. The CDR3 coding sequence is TGTGCCAGCAGCTTAGAAGTTAACACCGGGGAGCTGTTTTTT. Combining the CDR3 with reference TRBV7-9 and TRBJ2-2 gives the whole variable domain DTGVSQNPRHKITKRGQNVTFRCDPISEHNRLYWYRQTLGQGPEFLTYFQNEAQLEKSRLLSDRFSAERPKGSFSTLEIQRTEQGDSAMYLCASSLEVNTGELFFGEGSRLTVL.

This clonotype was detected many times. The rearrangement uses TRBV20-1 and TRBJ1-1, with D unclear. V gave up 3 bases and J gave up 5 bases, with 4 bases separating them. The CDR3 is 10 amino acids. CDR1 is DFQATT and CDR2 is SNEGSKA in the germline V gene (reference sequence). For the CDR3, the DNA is TGCAGTGCTAGTAGAACTGAAGCTTTCTTT. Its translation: CSASRTEAFF.

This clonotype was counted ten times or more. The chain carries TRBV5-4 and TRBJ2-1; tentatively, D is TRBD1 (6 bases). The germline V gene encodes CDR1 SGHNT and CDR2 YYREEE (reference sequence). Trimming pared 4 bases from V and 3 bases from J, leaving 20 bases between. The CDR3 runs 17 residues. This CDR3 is CASSAKLGQIDYNEQFF. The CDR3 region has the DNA TGTGCCAGCAGCGCCAAGCTAGGACAGATAGACTACAATGAGCAGTTCTTC. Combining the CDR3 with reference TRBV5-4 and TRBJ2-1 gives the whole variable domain ETGVTQSPTHLIKTRGQQVTLRCSSQSGHNTVSWYQQALGQGPQFIFQYYREEENGRGNFPPRFSGLQFPNYSSELNVNALELDDSALYLCASSAKLGQIDYNEQFFGPGTRLTVL.

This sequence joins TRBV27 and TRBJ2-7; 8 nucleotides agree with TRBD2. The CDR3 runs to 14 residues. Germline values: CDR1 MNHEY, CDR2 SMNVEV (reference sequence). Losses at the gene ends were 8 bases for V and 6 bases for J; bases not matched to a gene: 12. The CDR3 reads CASAFTGGVGEQYF. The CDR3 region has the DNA TGTGCCAGCGCATTTACGGGAGGGGTGGGCGAGCAGTACTTC.

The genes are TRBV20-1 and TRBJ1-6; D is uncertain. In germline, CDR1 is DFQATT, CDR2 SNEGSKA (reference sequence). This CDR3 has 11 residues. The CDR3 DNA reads TGCTCTACTCTTCCACCTTCACCCCTCCACTTT. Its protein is CSTLPPSPLHF.

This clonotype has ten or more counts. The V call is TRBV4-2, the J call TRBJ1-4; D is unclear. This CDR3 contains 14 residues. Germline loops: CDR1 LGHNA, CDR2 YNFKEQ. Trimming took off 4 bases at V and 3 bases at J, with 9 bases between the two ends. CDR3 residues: CASSPLGPNEKLFF. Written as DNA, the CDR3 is TGTGCCAGCAGCCCCCTCGGGCCTAATGAAAAACTGTTTTTT.

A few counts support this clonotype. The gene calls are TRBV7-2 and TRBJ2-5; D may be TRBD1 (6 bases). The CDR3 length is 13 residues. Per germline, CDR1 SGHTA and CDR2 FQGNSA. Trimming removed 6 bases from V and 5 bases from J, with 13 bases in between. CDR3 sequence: CASRSRGRETQYF. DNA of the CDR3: TGTGCCAGCAGGAGCAGGGGACGGGAGACCCAGTACTTC.

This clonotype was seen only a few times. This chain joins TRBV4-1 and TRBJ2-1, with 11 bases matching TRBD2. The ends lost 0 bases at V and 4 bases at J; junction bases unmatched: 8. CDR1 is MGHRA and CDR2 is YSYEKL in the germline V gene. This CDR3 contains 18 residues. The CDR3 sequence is CASSQERFLAGGYNEQFF. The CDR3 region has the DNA TGCGCCAGCAGCCAAGAACGATTCCTAGCGGGGGGTTACAATGAGCAGTTCTTC.

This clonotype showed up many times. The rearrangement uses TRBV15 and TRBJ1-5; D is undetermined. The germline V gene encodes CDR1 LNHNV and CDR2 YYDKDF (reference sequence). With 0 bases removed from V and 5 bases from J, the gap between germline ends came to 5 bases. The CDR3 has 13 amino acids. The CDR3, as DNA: TGTGCCACCAGCAGAGAGGAAGATCAGCCCCAGCATTTT. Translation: CATSREEDQPQHF.

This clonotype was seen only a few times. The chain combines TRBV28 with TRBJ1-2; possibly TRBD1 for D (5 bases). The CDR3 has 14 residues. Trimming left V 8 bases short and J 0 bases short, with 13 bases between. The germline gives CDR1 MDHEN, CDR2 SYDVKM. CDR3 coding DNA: TGTGCCAGCGCTGACGGGGGAGCTAACTATGGCTACACCTTC. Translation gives CASADGGANYGYTF.

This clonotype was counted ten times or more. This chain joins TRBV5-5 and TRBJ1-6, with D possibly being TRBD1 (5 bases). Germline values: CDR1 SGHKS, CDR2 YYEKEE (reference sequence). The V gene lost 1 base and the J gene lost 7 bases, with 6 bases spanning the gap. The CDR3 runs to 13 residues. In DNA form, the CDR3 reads TGTGCCAGCAGCTTGACAGGAAATTCACCCCTCCACTTT. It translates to CASSLTGNSPLHF.

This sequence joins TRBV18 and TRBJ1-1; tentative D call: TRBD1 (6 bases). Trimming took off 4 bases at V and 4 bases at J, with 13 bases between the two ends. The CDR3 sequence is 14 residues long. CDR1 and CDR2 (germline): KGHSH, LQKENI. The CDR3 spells CASSLQGRGTEAFF. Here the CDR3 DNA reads TGTGCCAGCTCACTACAGGGACGGGGCACTGAAGCTTTCTTT.

The CDR3 protein is CASSFQNEETQYF. CDR3 bases: TGTGCCAGCAGCTTTCAGAACGAAGAGACCCAGTACTTC. The chain combines TRBV7-3 with TRBJ2-5; D unresolved. V dropped 3 bases and J dropped 3 bases, with 8 bases sitting between them. This CDR3 has 13 residues. Germline CDR1 is SGHTA and CDR2 is FQGTGA.

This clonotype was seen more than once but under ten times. CDR3 residues: CASSQGQGGTEAFF. DNA for the CDR3: TGCGCCAGCAGCCAGGGACAGGGAGGAACTGAAGCTTTCTTT. The V call is TRBV5-1, the J call TRBJ1-1; 9 nucleotides match TRBD1. Germline lookup yields CDR1 SGHRS and CDR2 YFSETQ. The CDR3 has 14 amino acids. V trimming: 4 bases; J trimming: 5 bases; junction bases outside the gene matches: 6.

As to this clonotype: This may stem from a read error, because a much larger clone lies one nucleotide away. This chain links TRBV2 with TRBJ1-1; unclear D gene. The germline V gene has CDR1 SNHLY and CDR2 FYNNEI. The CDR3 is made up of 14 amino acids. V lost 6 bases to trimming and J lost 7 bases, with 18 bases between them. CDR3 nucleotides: TGTGCCAGCAGCCAAGGACTACAAAGAAGTGAAGCTTTCTTT. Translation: CASSQGLQRSEAFF.

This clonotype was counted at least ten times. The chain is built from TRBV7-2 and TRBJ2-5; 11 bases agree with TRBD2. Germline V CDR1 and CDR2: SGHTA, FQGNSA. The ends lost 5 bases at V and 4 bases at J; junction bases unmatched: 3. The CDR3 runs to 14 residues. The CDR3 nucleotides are TGTGCCAGCAGCCTAGGACTAGCGGGAGAGACCCAGTACTTC. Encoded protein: CASSLGLAGETQYF.

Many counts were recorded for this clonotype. The chain's CDR3 is CASSPINGRGRAGANVLTF. CDR3 coding DNA: TGTGCCAGCAGTCCCATCAACGGCCGGGGAAGAGCGGGGGCCAACGTCCTGACTTTC. V is TRBV6-6 and J is TRBJ2-6; the D gene is possibly TRBD2 (5 bases). Trimming pared 5 bases from V and 4 bases from J, leaving 24 bases between. Germline CDR1 MNHNY, CDR2 SVGAGI (reference sequence). This CDR3 has 19 residues.

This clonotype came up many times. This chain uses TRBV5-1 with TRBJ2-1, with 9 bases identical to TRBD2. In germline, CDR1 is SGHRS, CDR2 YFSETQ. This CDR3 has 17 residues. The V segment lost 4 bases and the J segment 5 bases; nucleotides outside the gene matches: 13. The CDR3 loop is CASSPGHSGSANNEQFF. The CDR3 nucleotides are TGCGCCAGCAGCCCTGGGCATAGCGGGAGTGCGAACAATGAGCAGTTCTTC.